Below are 13 T cell receptor beta chains sequenced from a single sample in a study of cytomegalovirus exposure and HLA in healthy donors. PCR employed 60 Vbeta and 13 Jbeta primers. TCRdb keeps only in-frame clones here, not all; method: immunoSEQ multiplex PCR. This sample yields 60,000 or so clones, of which approximately 71% are seen a single time; under 45% belongs to the top ten. The sample taken for sequencing was PBMCs. These receptors were obtained from a man aged 35-49 years in good health and CMV-seropositive.

The rearrangement links TRBV5-1 to TRBJ2-2; 10 positions match TRBD2. After removal of 2 bases from V and 0 bases from J, the junction contained 4 bases not matched to a gene. The CDR3 runs 17 residues. Germline V gives CDR1 SGHRS, CDR2 YFSETQ. The CDR3 coding sequence is TGCGCCAGCAGCTTAATTAGCGGGGGGACGAACACCGGGGAGCTGTTTTTT. Amino acid sequence: CASSLISGGTNTGELFF. Full variable domain (remainder filled in from reference TRBV5-1 and TRBJ2-2): KAGVTQTPRYLIKTRGQQVTLSCSPISGHRSVSWYQQTPGQGLQFLFEYFSETQRNKGNFPGRFSGRQFSNSRSEMNVSTLELGDSALYLCASSLISGGTNTGELFFGEGSRLTVL.

This chain connects TRBV6-5 to TRBJ1-4, with D tentatively TRBD1 (5 bases). The V and J ends lost 5 bases and 8 bases respectively, with 18 bases between them. Germline V gene data show CDR1 as MNHEY and CDR2 as SVGAGI. The CDR3 is 15 residues long. This CDR3 is CASSPQVGVDEKLFF. For the CDR3, the DNA is TGTGCCAGCAGTCCACAGGTTGGGGTCGACGAAAAACTGTTTTTT.

The chain recombines TRBV29-1 with TRBJ2-1; 8 nucleotides match TRBD2. Losses at the gene ends were 4 bases for V and 7 bases for J; bases not matched to a gene: 9. The CDR3 is 14 residues long. Germline loops: CDR1 SQVTM, CDR2 ANQGSEA. The DNA of the CDR3 is TGCAGCGTTGCCGGGGGGGCAGCAACAAATGAGCAGTTCTTC. Protein sequence: CSVAGGAATNEQFF.

This clone was seen only a few times. Other DNA variants within this sample encode the same CDR3. This chain links TRBV7-3 with TRBJ1-1; weak D call: TRBD1 (5 bases). Germline V lookup: CDR1 SGHTA, CDR2 FQGTGA. Trimming removed 5 bases from V and 0 bases from J, with 16 bases in between. CDR3 length: 16 amino acids. CDR3 coding DNA: TGTGCCAGCAGCCTCTCCGCCCAGGGATTGAACACTGAAGCTTTCTTT. Translation: CASSLSAQGLNTEAFF.

This clone showed up just a few times. The chain couples TRBV9 to TRBJ2-7; 11 nucleotides line up with TRBD2. After removal of 3 bases from V and 6 bases from J, the junction contained 2 bases not matched to a gene. Germline V gene data show CDR1 as SGDLS and CDR2 as YYNGEE. The CDR3 extends over 13 amino acids. This chain's CDR3 is CASSAGTSGEQYF. The CDR3 DNA reads as TGTGCCAGCAGCGCCGGGACTAGCGGCGAGCAGTACTTC.

The chain recombines TRBV21-1 with TRBJ2-2; no DNA check was done on the table's D call, TRBD1. TRBV21-1 is an annotated pseudogene. The length of the CDR3 is 14 residues. CDR3 amino acids: CASSDRSETGELFF. CDR3 bases: TGTGCCAGCAGTGACAGGAGTGAGACCGGGGAGCTGTTTTTT.

This clone was seen once. This rearrangement joins TRBV7-2 to TRBJ2-3; 9 bases align to TRBD2. CDR3 length: 17 residues. V dropped 4 bases and J dropped 4; count of bases not matched to a gene: 12. The germline gives CDR1 SGHTA, CDR2 FQGNSA. The CDR3 loop reads CASSSVAGEGAADTQYF. CDR3 in DNA: TGTGCCAGCAGCTCCGTAGCGGGGGAGGGGGCGGCAGATACGCAGTATTTT.

This clone was seen only once. This chain links TRBV14 with TRBJ2-1, with 7 bases matching TRBD2. From germline, CDR1 is SGHDN and CDR2 FVKESK. J was trimmed by 6 bases and V by 3 bases; bases with no gene match: 8. The CDR3 runs to 15 residues. CDR3 DNA: TGTGCCAGCAGCCAGGGGGGGTTGACACTCAATGAGCAGTTCTTC. It yields the protein CASSQGGLTLNEQFF.

J is TRBJ1-1 and V is TRBV7-8, with a tentative D call TRBD1 (5 bases). The germline gives CDR1 SGHVS, CDR2 FQNEAQ. The V end lost 1 base, the J end lost 11 bases, and 14 bases lay between the germline ends. This CDR3 contains 13 residues. CDR3: CASSLDRYGAAFF. CDR3 in DNA: TGTGCCAGCAGCTTAGACAGGTATGGGGCGGCTTTCTTT.

The chain recombines TRBV6-6 with TRBJ2-7; 11 bases match TRBD1. The CDR3 loop spans 16 amino acids. CDR1 and CDR2 (germline): MNHNY, SVGAGI (reference sequence). Trimming at V came to 5 bases and at J to 2 bases, leaving 8 bases not matched to a gene. The CDR3, as DNA: TGTGCCAGCAGTCATAACCCGGGACAGGGGGCCTACGAGCAGTACTTC. Protein product: CASSHNPGQGAYEQYF.

This clone was counted a single time. The chain uses TRBV6-1 and TRBJ2-5; the match to TRBD2 covers 15 bases. V lost 5 bases to trimming and J lost 3 bases; unmatched junction nucleotides: 1. Per the germline V gene, CDR1 is MNHNS and CDR2 is SASEGT. CDR3 length: 15 amino acids. The CDR3 spells CASSRTSGGEETQYF. In nucleotides, the CDR3 is TGTGCCAGCAGTAGGACTAGCGGGGGGGAAGAGACCCAGTACTTC.

The rearrangement joins TRBV7-8 to TRBJ2-3; maybe TRBD2 (5 bases). This CDR3 region has 14 residues. In germline, CDR1 is SGHVS, CDR2 FQNEAQ. The germline V and J ends were trimmed by 1 base and 2 bases, with 7 bases remaining between them. CDR3 region: CASSLELDTDTQYF. DNA of the CDR3: TGTGCCAGCAGCTTAGAACTAGACACAGATACGCAGTATTTT.

This clone was found a few times. The V and J genes are TRBV7-2 and TRBJ1-2; weak D call: TRBD1 (5 bases). V shed 5 bases and J shed 4 bases, with 14 bases lying between them. CDR1 and CDR2 from the germline V gene are SGHTA and FQGNSA. The CDR3 is 14 residues long. The CDR3 DNA reads TGTGCCAGCAGCCCATCGACAGTCAGCTATGGCTACACCTTC. Protein sequence: CASSPSTVSYGYTF. The entire variable domain, with the rest obtained from reference TRBV7-2 and TRBJ1-2, is as follows: GAGVSQSPSNKVTEKGKDVELRCDPISGHTALYWYRQSLGQGLEFLIYFQGNSAPDKSGLPSDRFSAERTGGSVSTLTIQRTQQEDSAVYLCASSPSTVSYGYTFGSGTRLTVV.